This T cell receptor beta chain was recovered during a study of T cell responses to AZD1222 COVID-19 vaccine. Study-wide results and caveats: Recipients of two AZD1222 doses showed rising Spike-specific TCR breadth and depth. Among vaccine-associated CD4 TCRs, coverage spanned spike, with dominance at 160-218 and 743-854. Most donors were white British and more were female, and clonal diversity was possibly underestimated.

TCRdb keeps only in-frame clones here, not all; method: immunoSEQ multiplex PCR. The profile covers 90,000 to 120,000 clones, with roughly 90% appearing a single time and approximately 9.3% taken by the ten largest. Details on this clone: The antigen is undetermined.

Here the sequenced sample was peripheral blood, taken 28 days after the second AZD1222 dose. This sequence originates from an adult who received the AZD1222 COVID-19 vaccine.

CDR3 in amino acids: CASSLSLQQASIQPQHF. Here the CDR3 DNA reads TGTGCCAGCAGTTTATCTCTCCAGCAGGCTTCGATTCAGCCCCAGCATTTT. The J gene is TRBJ1-5, the V gene TRBV28, with D hard to call. The CDR3 loop spans 17 amino acids. V shed 1 base and J shed 6 bases, with 19 bases lying between them. Germline V gene lookup returns CDR1 MDHEN and CDR2 SYDVKM. The full variable domain, in which reference TRBV28 and TRBJ1-5 provide the parts outside the CDR3, is DVKVTQSSRYLVKRTGEKVFLECVQDMDHENMFWYRQDPGLGLRLIYFSYDVKMKEKGDIPEGYSVSREKKERFSLILESASTNQTSMYLCASSLSLQQASIQPQHFGDGTRLSIL.